The sequence of this TCR beta chain was determined in a study of cytomegalovirus exposure and HLA in healthy donors. Study-wide results and caveats: Earlier analysis found most TCR beta V segments productive about 87% or about 30% of the time. Altogether, about 160 TCR beta chains were recorded as cytomegalovirus-associated.

PCR amplification relied on 60 Vbeta primers (plus 13 Jbeta primers). Only in-frame clones appear in the TCRdb table, and some are missing; sequencing was by immunoSEQ multiplex PCR. The table shows under 50,000 clones, with 87% occurring only once. This clone came up a few times. Its antigen is undetermined. The TCR was taken from a woman between 40 and 50 years old in good health and CMV-seropositive. The source material was PBMCs.

Here the CDR3 DNA reads TGTGCCAGCAGCTTGGATGGGCCAGGGACTGTCTCCTACGAGCAGTACTTC. It specifies CASSLDGPGTVSYEQYF. This chain joins TRBV5-4 and TRBJ2-7, with D maybe TRBD2 (6 bases). CDR1 SGHNT and CDR2 YYREEE come from the germline V gene (reference sequence). V was cut by 0 bases and J by 0 bases, with 16 bases left in between. The CDR3 has 17 residues.